This is a list of T cell receptor beta chains from one sample in a study of shared clonotypes between healthy human individuals. The assay was immunoSEQ multiplex PCR, and TCRdb's table has in-frame clones only and misses some. The sample contains about 680,000 clones, over 65% of which appear only once. The sample taken for sequencing was memory CD4+ T cells sorted from blood. All receptors derive from a woman aged 25 to 39 in good health. The CDR3 runs from the conserved cysteine through the conserved F or W. Only part of the rows carry a size: once, few, many, or a class if the clone is expanded.

>15|TRBV2|-|TRBJ2-1
CASSAVPGGYNEQFF
>13|TRBV19|-|TRBJ2-2
CASMGQGTGELFF
>18|TRBV18|-|TRBJ1-2
CASSRGASLDGTNYGYTF
>13|TRBV27|-|TRBJ2-5
CASRRQGQETQYF
>13|TRBV30|-|TRBJ2-2
CAWSRRMGGELFF
>13|TRBV10-3|-|TRBJ1-4
CAISERESEKLFF
>12|TRBV6-1|-|TRBJ2-7
CASRGDGYEQYF
>14|TRBV18|few|TRBJ1-3
CASSPQSSGNTIYF
>14|TRBV6-1|-|TRBJ2-1
CASSALNTGNEQFF
>13|TRBV6-6|-|TRBJ1-1
CASSYWLNTEAFF
>14|TRBV2|-|TRBJ2-1
CASGGQAINNEQFF
>12|TRBV6-6|-|TRBJ1-2
CASRQGGYGYTF
>14|TRBV4-2|-|TRBJ1-1
CASSQVEGGTEAFF
>16|TRBV5-1|-|TRBJ2-2
CASSLAVSGYTGELFF
>15|TRBV23-1|once|TRBJ2-1
CASSRPGGVFYEQFF
>14|TRBV18|-|-
CASSPAGGLGEQYF
>13|TRBV6-1|-|TRBJ1-5
CASKGQGNQPQHF
>13|TRBV30|-|TRBJ1-4
CASRPTGDEKLFF
>15|TRBV6-1|-|TRBJ2-7
CASSELRGGNYEQYF
>14|TRBV7-9|-|TRBJ2-1
CASSWGTSSNEQFF
>16|TRBV4-1|-|TRBJ2-5
CASSQGGEASQETQYF
>14|TRBV9|-|TRBJ2-3
CASSPRTGSDTQYF
>15|TRBV19|-|TRBJ1-2
CASSIIPGGNYGYTF
>12|TRBV29-1|-|TRBJ2-1
CSVGTSRNEQFF
>16|TRBV6-6|-|TRBJ2-7
CASKQGGLAGSYEQYF
>13|TRBV28|-|TRBJ1-1
CASSLQGVTEAFF
>15|TRBV10-3|-|TRBJ2-3
CAISGTSGVTDTQYF
>16|TRBV6-6|-|TRBJ2-1
CASRPMTSGRSNEQFF
>16|TRBV25-1|once|TRBJ2-1
CASSELGQGAYNEQFF
>16|TRBV7-9|-|TRBJ2-6
CASIGLGESGANVLTF
>14|TRBV5-8|few|TRBJ2-7
CASSLRRGSYEQYF
>14|TRBV7-9|-|TRBJ2-2
CASSSRWDAGELFF
>15|TRBV7-8|-|TRBJ2-1
CASIHRRASGDEQFF
>15|TRBV5-1|-|TRBJ2-7
CASSPGTSGSAEQYF
>10|TRBV20-1|few|TRBJ2-7
CSAIGDEQYF
>13|TRBV14|few|TRBJ2-7
CASSPIETHEQYF
>14|TRBV28|-|TRBJ2-3
CASRPRGRTDTQYF
>12|TRBV10-2|once|TRBJ1-5
CASSETAQPQHF
>13|TRBV7-3|-|TRBJ1-2
CASSSWDRVGYTF
>13|TRBV19|-|TRBJ2-5
CASRGASQETQYF
>10|TRBV19|-|TRBJ1-1
CASRVTEAFF
>16|TRBV15|-|TRBJ1-2
CATSRYGGQVGDGYTF
>13|TRBV5-1|-|TRBJ1-2
CASSLEGSRGYTF
>16|TRBV7-2|-|TRBJ2-3
CASSLLPRGATDTQYF
>14|TRBV6-1|-|TRBJ2-7
CASTFQTGFYEQYF
>20|TRBV4-1|-|TRBJ2-1
CASSQDGGTFGRDSYNEQFF
>14|TRBV27|-|TRBJ2-1
CASQAGGAYNEQFF
>16|TRBV28|-|TRBJ2-5
CASSLWGSGRSETQYF
>14|TRBV10-1|few|TRBJ2-1
CASSRTGVYNEQFF
>16|TRBV19|few|TRBJ2-6
CASTDRGYAGANVLTF
>16|TRBV11-2|-|TRBJ2-5
CASSSLLGGKRETQYF
>16|TRBV5-8|-|TRBJ2-3
CASSDVSFLSTDTQYF
>16|TRBV5-4|once|TRBJ2-6
CASSLGGTSGANVLTF
>17|TRBV7-8|-|TRBJ1-4
CASSTLTWTGVKEKLFF